This record looks at one T cell receptor (beta chain) sequence and its context. The data were obtained in a study of blood T cell repertoires in COVID-19. Study-wide context: Italy, Spain and the United States were the sources of the convalescent and acute COVID-19 samples. PBMCs, B-cell-depleted T cells, or T cells provided the cDNA or gDNA that made up the material.

Trimming pared 5 bases from V and 0 bases from J, leaving 14 bases between. CDR3 length: 15 residues. CDR1 SGHAT and CDR2 FQNNGV come from the germline V gene. Original handling: It was from reference gene primer amplification that nucleated cell counts were estimated. Libraries were prepared by immunoSEQ multiplex PCR; TCRdb keeps only in-frame clonotypes and omits some of them. V, J and clone size are those of that table, while D and trimming were read from the DNA. The data show about 73,000 clones, roughly 84% seen once. Sequencing input: peripheral blood. The V and J genes are TRBV11-2 and TRBJ2-7; D perhaps matches TRBD2 (6 bases). The source of this sequence is a woman aged 60-75 years with acute or convalescent COVID-19. This CDR3 is CASSPTQEGSYEQYF. Written as DNA, the CDR3 is TGTGCCAGCAGCCCGACTCAGGAGGGCTCCTACGAGCAGTACTTC.